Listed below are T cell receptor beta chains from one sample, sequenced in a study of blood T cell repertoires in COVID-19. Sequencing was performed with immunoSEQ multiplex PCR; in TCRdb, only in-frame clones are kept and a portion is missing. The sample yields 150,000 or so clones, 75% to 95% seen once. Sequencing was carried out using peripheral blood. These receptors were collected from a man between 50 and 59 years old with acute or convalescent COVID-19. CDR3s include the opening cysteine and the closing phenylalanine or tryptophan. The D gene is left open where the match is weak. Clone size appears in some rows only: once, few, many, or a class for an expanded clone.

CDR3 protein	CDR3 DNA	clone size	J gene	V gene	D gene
CASSLRGYGQPQHF	TGTGCCAGCAGTTTAAGGGGTTACGGTCAGCCCCAGCATTTT	-	TRBJ1-5	TRBV28	-
CASSPGQGVYGYTF	TGCGCCAGCAGTCCGGGACAGGGGGTCTATGGCTACACCTTC	-	TRBJ1-2	TRBV5-1	TRBD1
CASKVAGRYEQYF	TGTGCCAGCAAGGTGGCAGGGCGATACGAGCAGTACTTC	-	TRBJ2-7	TRBV2	-
CASSPDREYGYTF	TGTGCCAGCTCACCGGACAGGGAGTATGGCTACACCTTC	-	TRBJ1-2	TRBV18	TRBD1
CASSSWTGTDGTQYF	TGTGCCAGCAGTTCCTGGACAGGGACCGATGGGACCCAGTACTTC	-	TRBJ2-5	TRBV6-6	TRBD1
CASSFGGQPQHF	TGTGCCAGCAGTTTCGGGGGGCAGCCCCAGCATTTT	-	TRBJ1-5	TRBV12-3/TRBV12-4	-
CASSDRTDTQYF	TGTGCCAGCAGTGACCGTACAGATACGCAGTATTTT	-	TRBJ2-3	TRBV25-1	-
CASSLRQGVDEKLFF	TGTGCCAGCAGCTTAAGACAGGGGGTGGATGAAAAACTGTTTTTT	once	TRBJ1-4	TRBV7-2	TRBD1
CASSQDGAAVSYNEQFF	TGCGCCAGCAGCCAAGATGGGGCAGCCGTCTCCTACAATGAGCAGTTCTTC	-	TRBJ2-1	TRBV4-1	-
CASSGSPLRDTQYF	TGTGCCAGCAGTGGGTCACCATTGAGAGATACGCAGTATTTT	-	TRBJ2-3	TRBV2	-
CASSGQRGGLDTQYF	TGTGCCAGCAGCGGGCAGCGGGGGGGTCTAGATACGCAGTATTTT	-	TRBJ2-3	TRBV9	TRBD2
CAISPSGARNTIYF	TGTGCCATCAGTCCCTCAGGGGCTAGAAACACCATATATTTT	few	TRBJ1-3	TRBV10-3	-
CASRGAHEQYF	TGTGCCAGTAGGGGGGCCCACGAGCAGTACTTC	-	TRBJ2-7	TRBV19	-
CASSPGDSYEQYF	TGTGCCAGCAGTCCTGGGGACAGCTACGAGCAGTACTTC	-	TRBJ2-7	TRBV28	TRBD1
CASSQYRGQLNSPLHF	TGTGCCAGCAGCCAATATCGGGGACAGCTAAATTCACCCCTCCACTTT	few	TRBJ1-6	TRBV3-1/TRBV3-2	TRBD1
CASSSTRETQYF	TGTGCCAGCAGTTCAACGAGGGAGACCCAGTACTTC	-	TRBJ2-5	TRBV5-8	-
CASSSRQGRRGTEAFF	TGTGCCAGCAGTTCCAGACAGGGCCGGAGAGGCACTGAAGCTTTCTTT	-	TRBJ1-1	TRBV27	TRBD1
CASRVGMGGAQYF	TGTGCCAGCAGGGTAGGAATGGGAGGTGCGCAGTATTTT	-	TRBJ2-3	TRBV6-5	-
CASSVGLAVSYNEQFF	TGTGCCAGCAGCGTCGGACTAGCGGTCTCCTACAATGAGCAGTTCTTC	-	TRBJ2-1	TRBV9	TRBD2
CASSLRSTSPYNEQFF	TGTGCCAGCAGCTTAAGATCGACTAGCCCCTACAATGAGCAGTTCTTC	-	TRBJ2-1	TRBV7-3	TRBD2
CASSTPLARLHF	TGTGCCAGCAGCACGCCATTGGCCCGACTCCACTTT	few	TRBJ1-6	TRBV6-2/TRBV6-3	-
CASSDLRDGEKLFF	TGTGCCAGCAGTGACCTCAGGGATGGGGAAAAACTGTTTTTT	-	TRBJ1-4	TRBV6-1	-
CASKRGRGLHGELFF	TGTGCCAGCAAACGAGGCAGGGGTTTACACGGGGAGCTGTTTTTT	-	TRBJ2-2	TRBV6-9	-
CASSLSGYGYTF	TGTGCCAGCAGCTTGTCGGGCTATGGCTACACCTTC	-	TRBJ1-2	TRBV11-2	-
CASSQSSGSYNNEQFF	TGTGCCAGCAGCCAATCGTCGGGTTCGTACAACAATGAGCAGTTCTTC	-	TRBJ2-1	TRBV16	-
CASRATGTVSNEQFF	TGTGCCAGCAGGGCTACCGGGACAGTCTCCAATGAGCAGTTCTTC	-	TRBJ2-1	TRBV9	TRBD1
CASSPRGGAGYGYTF	TGTGCCAGCAGCCCCCGGGGAGGTGCTGGTTATGGCTACACCTTC	few	TRBJ1-2	TRBV5-4	-
CASSLVTTSGGIKNIQYF	TGCGCCAGCAGCTTGGTCACGACTAGCGGGGGGATCAAAAACATTCAGTACTTC	-	TRBJ2-4	TRBV5-1	TRBD2
CASGLVEGEQFF	TGTGCTAGTGGTTTGGTTGAGGGTGAGCAGTTCTTC	-	TRBJ2-1	TRBV12-5	-
CASSLGLADSGANVLTF	TGTGCCAGCAGTTTAGGACTAGCGGATTCTGGGGCCAACGTCCTGACTTTC	-	TRBJ2-6	TRBV27	TRBD2
CASSKGMDRVTAAFF	TGTGCCAGCAGCAAAGGGATGGACAGGGTGACTGCAGCTTTCTTT	-	TRBJ1-1	TRBV21-1	-
CASSYSPASGGSYNEQFF	TGTGCCAGCAGTTACTCGCCCGCTAGCGGGGGGTCCTACAATGAGCAGTTCTTC	-	TRBJ2-1	TRBV6-2/TRBV6-3	TRBD2
CASSDGTRGLTQYF	TGTGCCAGCAGCGACGGGACTAGGGGTTTGACGCAGTATTTT	-	TRBJ2-3	TRBV9	TRBD2
CASSYTGGVNTEAFF	TGTGCCAGCAGTTACACGGGTGGCGTGAACACTGAAGCTTTCTTT	-	TRBJ1-1	TRBV6-6	-
CASSSTYSRNQPQHF	TGTGCCAGCAGCTCGACATATTCGCGCAATCAGCCCCAGCATTTT	-	TRBJ1-5	TRBV7-2	-
CASSPGTAHSGSFF	TGTGCCAGCTCACCAGGGACAGCTCACTCTGGTTCTTTCTTT	once	TRBJ1-1	TRBV18	TRBD1
CASSNPGQGAGETQYF	TGTGCCAGCAGCAATCCCGGACAGGGGGCAGGGGAGACCCAGTACTTC	-	TRBJ2-5	TRBV6-6	TRBD1
CASSLSGGRDTQYF	TGTGCCAGCAGCTTGAGCGGGGGAAGAGATACGCAGTATTTT	-	TRBJ2-3	TRBV5-4	TRBD2
CASSLLTPGTASTF	TGTGCCAGCAGTTTACTCACTCCTGGGACAGCAAGCACCTTC	once	TRBJ1-2	TRBV28	TRBD1
CASSELWFRGSGNTIYF	TGTGCCAGCAGTGAATTGTGGTTTAGGGGCTCTGGAAACACCATATATTTT	-	TRBJ1-3	TRBV2	-
CASSHPPAGQPQHF	TGCGCCAGCAGCCACCCCCCGGCGGGCCAGCCCCAGCATTTT	-	TRBJ1-5	TRBV4-1	-
CASSTDRGSAEAFF	TGTGCCAGCAGTACGGACAGGGGGAGTGCTGAAGCTTTCTTT	-	TRBJ1-1	TRBV7-9	TRBD1
CASRPTGPGNTIYF	TGTGCCAGCAGACCGACAGGGCCTGGAAACACCATATATTTT	-	TRBJ1-3	TRBV6-5	TRBD1
CASSQGLAGPDTQYF	TGCGCCAGCAGCCAGGGACTAGCGGGACCAGATACGCAGTATTTT	-	TRBJ2-3	TRBV4-1	TRBD2
CAWSVGPNQETQYF	TGTGCCTGGAGTGTGGGGCCGAACCAAGAGACCCAGTACTTC	-	TRBJ2-5	TRBV30	-
CASSFGGQGSNTEAFF	TGCGCCAGCAGCTTTGGAGGACAGGGGAGTAACACTGAAGCTTTCTTT	-	TRBJ1-1	TRBV5-1	TRBD1
CASSLVGQGGYGYTF	TGTGCCAGCAGCTTAGTGGGACAGGGAGGTTACGGCTACACCTTC	-	TRBJ1-2	TRBV11-2	TRBD1
CASSGSGLRRNEQFF	TGTGCCAGCAGCGGTAGCGGTCTTCGCCGGAATGAGCAGTTCTTC	-	TRBJ2-1	TRBV9	-
CASNDRGSLTYNEQFF	TGTGCCAGCAACGACCGCGGGAGTCTAACCTACAATGAGCAGTTCTTC	-	TRBJ2-1	TRBV5-4	TRBD2
CASSPGGTVYNEQFF	TGTGCCAGTAGTCCAGGGGGCACGGTCTACAATGAGCAGTTCTTC	-	TRBJ2-1	TRBV19	TRBD1
CASSLGGQGADEQYF	TGCGCCAGCAGCTTGGGGGGACAGGGGGCGGACGAGCAGTACTTC	once	TRBJ2-7	TRBV5-1	TRBD1